A selection of T cell receptor beta chains follows, all from one sample in a study of T-cell reconstitution after alpha-beta-depleted transplantation in children. TCRdb called the PCR reads again in MiXCR, with one record for every CDR3 protein. The data show a few hundred thousand distinct CDR3 sequences, around 16% seen once. Specimen: PBMCs from the stem cell graft donor, collected from the stem cell graft. Source of these receptors: a human donor who donated a stem cell graft to a child with acute lymphoblastic leukemia. Both conserved end residues are part of each CDR3. The D gene is left open where the match is weak. Only some rows state a clone size, as once, few, many or a class for expanded clones.

cdr3_length	v_call	j_call	d_call	clone_size	cdr3_nt	cdr3_aa
15	TRBV29-1	TRBJ2-1	TRBD1	.	TGCAGCGTGGAGGTTGGGGACAGGCCATGGAATGAGCAGTTCTTC	CSVEVGDRPWNEQFF
15	TRBV29-1	TRBJ1-1	.	few	TGCAGCGTTGGCTCCACGGTGGCCCAGAACACTGAAGCTTTCTTT	CSVGSTVAQNTEAFF
15	TRBV5-1	TRBJ2-7	.	.	TGCGCCAGCAGCTCGGACACCCCGGTCGGCGACGAGCAGTACTTC	CASSSDTPVGDEQYF
15	TRBV5-6	TRBJ1-2	TRBD1	few	TGTGCCAGCAGCTCCCTCAGGGGGGGTAACTATGGCTACACCTTC	CASSSLRGGNYGYTF
14	TRBV20-1	TRBJ2-1	.	.	TGCAGTGCTAGAGTAGGTAGGGACTACAATGAGCAGTTCTTC	CSARVGRDYNEQFF
14	TRBV19	TRBJ1-1	.	few	TGTGCCAGCGCCTTCATAAACGTGAACACTGAAGCTTTCTTT	CASAFINVNTEAFF
13	TRBV12-3/TRBV12-4	TRBJ2-1	.	many	TGTGCCAGCAGTTTTGACTCCAACAATGAGCAGTTCTTC	CASSFDSNNEQFF
13	TRBV29-1	TRBJ2-7	TRBD1	few	TGCAGCGTCGGGACAGGGGGCTCCTACGAGCAGTACTTC	CSVGTGGSYEQYF
13	TRBV15	TRBJ2-7	.	.	TGTGCCACCAGCAGATCCCATGTTTACGAGCAGTACTTC	CATSRSHVYEQYF
14	TRBV10-2	TRBJ2-1	TRBD1	few	TGCGCCAGCCGGACGGGACAGGGAAAAAATGAGCAGTTCTTC	CASRTGQGKNEQFF
15	TRBV18	TRBJ2-7	.	few	TGTGCCAGCTCACCCAGCCAGGGGAGCTCCTACGAGCAGTACTTC	CASSPSQGSSYEQYF
20	TRBV5-1	TRBJ2-7	TRBD1	.	TGCGCCAGCAGCTGGGCTGAACGGACAGGGGGTTACCTAAAATCCTACGAGCAGTACTTC	CASSWAERTGGYLKSYEQYF
15	TRBV5-1	TRBJ2-7	.	.	TGCGCCAGCAGCTTGGGGGCAGGGGACTTCTACGAGCAGTACTTC	CASSLGAGDFYEQYF
14	TRBV27	TRBJ2-7	TRBD1	.	TGTGCCAGCAGGAGGGGACAGGGGGCCAACGAGCAGTACTTC	CASRRGQGANEQYF
14	TRBV12-3/TRBV12-4	TRBJ1-1	.	.	TGTGCCAGCAGTTTAGTGGGGGCTCGGCCTGAAGCTTTCTTT	CASSLVGARPEAFF
13	TRBV10-1	TRBJ2-1	.	.	TGCGCCAGCAGTGAGGCCTCATACAATGAGCAGTTCTTC	CASSEASYNEQFF
14	TRBV7-8	TRBJ2-1	TRBD1	.	TGTGCCAGCAGGAGGGGGCTGGGTAACAATGAGCAGTTCTTC	CASRRGLGNNEQFF
14	TRBV5-1	TRBJ2-2	.	few	TGCGCCAGCAGCCCCCGACCAGACACCGGGGAGCTGTTTTTT	CASSPRPDTGELFF
13	TRBV20-1	TRBJ1-1	.	once	TGCAGTGCTAGATTTGGTATGGACACTGAAGCTTTCTTT	CSARFGMDTEAFF
17	TRBV11-3	TRBJ2-2	.	.	TGTGCCAGCAGCAGGGGGACCTGGAACTTGAACACCGGGGAGCTGTTTTTT	CASSRGTWNLNTGELFF
14	TRBV7-9	TRBJ2-7	.	few	TGTGCCAGCTCGGCGGACGGTTTAAGCTACGAGCAGTACTTC	CASSADGLSYEQYF
13	TRBV10-3	TRBJ2-7	.	many	TGTGCCATCAGTGAGAGGGCCGACTACGAGCAGTACTTC	CAISERADYEQYF
15	TRBV27	TRBJ2-5	TRBD1	few	TGTGCCAGCAAGCACCTCAGGACAGGTCAAGAGACCCAGTACTTC	CASKHLRTGQETQYF
13	TRBV27	TRBJ2-7	.	.	TGTGCCAGCAGTCTCGGACAGAATTACGACCAGTACTTC	CASSLGQNYDQYF